A single sample is the source of the 30 T cell receptor beta chains below, sequenced in a study of OX40 agonist ivuxolimab in advanced cancers. TCRdb's copy holds only in-frame clones and misses some; the assay was immunoSEQ multiplex PCR. The data show roughly 74,000 clones, 94% seen once. The source material was CD4+ or CD8+ T cells sorted from blood, sampled in a trial of the OX40 agonist ivuxolimab. The receptors derive from an adult with an advanced solid tumor such as melanoma, head and neck, liver or kidney cancer.

This chain connects TRBV7-9 to TRBJ2-1; 10 nucleotides match TRBD2. The length of the CDR3 is 16 residues. Trimming at V came to 5 bases and at J to 3 bases, leaving 7 bases not matched to a gene. Germline assignment: CDR1 SEHNR and CDR2 FQNEAQ (reference sequence). The CDR3, as DNA: TGTGCCAGCAGCGTAGAGCGGGAGGGCCTCTACAATGAGCAGTTCTTC. It is translated as CASSVEREGLYNEQFF.

The chain combines TRBV5-1 with TRBJ2-5; 15 bases are shared with TRBD2. Germline-derived CDR1 and CDR2 are SGHRS and YFSETQ. V dropped 3 bases and J dropped 0; count of bases not matched to a gene: 3. The CDR3 sequence is 17 residues long. The CDR3 loop is CASSSGLAGGYQETQYF. CDR3 nucleotides: TGCGCCAGCAGCTCTGGACTAGCGGGGGGGTACCAAGAGACCCAGTACTTC.

This clone was detected once. The V gene is TRBV27, the J gene TRBJ2-2; D is perhaps TRBD2 (6 bases). There are 13 residues in the CDR3. Deletions cut 5 bases from V and 6 bases from J, with 10 bases between. Germline assignment: CDR1 MNHEY and CDR2 SMNVEV (reference sequence). The CDR3: CASSPSGAGELFF. The CDR3 region has the DNA TGTGCCAGCAGTCCCTCGGGGGCCGGGGAGCTGTTTTTT.

V is TRBV6-5 and J is TRBJ2-3; 9 positions match TRBD2. V lost 6 bases to trimming and J lost 1 base; unmatched junction nucleotides: 5. The germline V gene has CDR1 MNHEY and CDR2 SVGAGI. CDR3 length: 15 amino acids. The CDR3 is CASSLQRGGTDTQYF. Here the CDR3 DNA reads TGTGCCAGCAGCCTTCAGCGGGGGGGCACAGATACGCAGTATTTT.

About this clone: The germline gene is not matched at one end of the junction; a read error may be the cause. The chain combines TRBV10-3 with TRBJ2-2; D unclear. The CDR3 sequence is 15 residues long. Germline lookup yields CDR1 ENHRY and CDR2 SYGVKD. The CDR3 reads CASSYSIQNTGELFF. The CDR3 DNA reads TGTGCCAGCAGTTACTCGATCCAGAACACCGGGGAGCTGTTTTTT.

The V call is TRBV6-5, the J call TRBJ2-5, with 12 bases lining up with TRBD1. J was trimmed by 5 bases and V by 4 bases; bases with no gene match: 5. This CDR3 comprises 15 residues. Germline-derived CDR1 and CDR2 are MNHEY and SVGAGI. The CDR3 loop reads CASSLFGTGGETQYF. The DNA for the CDR3 is TGTGCCAGCAGTTTATTTGGGACAGGGGGCGAGACCCAGTACTTC.

As concerns this clone: Without the conserved terminal phenylalanine or tryptophan, this CDR3 likely stems from a read error. The V and J genes are TRBV5-4 and TRBJ2-7, with a tentative D call TRBD1 (6 bases). The CDR3 loop spans 15 amino acids. V was shortened by 4 bases and J by 2 bases, with 16 bases between the two germline ends. Per the germline V gene, CDR1 is SGHNT and CDR2 is YYREEE (reference sequence). The CDR3: CASSVGAASPYEQYL. Written as DNA, the CDR3 is TGTGCCAGCAGCGTGGGGGCAGCGAGCCCCTACGAGCAGTACCTC.

The chain uses TRBV30 and TRBJ2-3; 10 bases match TRBD2. The J segment lost 0 bases and the V segment lost 5 bases, leaving 11 bases of the junction unmatched. CDR1 and CDR2 (germline): GTSNPN, SVGIG (reference sequence). The CDR3 is 17 residues long. CDR3 protein: CAWVGTSDPWSTDTQYF. The DNA of the CDR3 is TGTGCCTGGGTGGGGACTAGCGACCCTTGGAGCACAGATACGCAGTATTTT.

The V and J genes are TRBV4-3 and TRBJ1-1, with a tentative D call TRBD1 (5 bases). V was cut by 2 bases and J by 3 bases, with 19 bases left in between. This CDR3 is built from 17 residues. Germline CDR1 is LGHNA and CDR2 is YSLEER. CDR3 residues: CASSQTPSRVGDTEAFF. Here the CDR3 DNA reads TGCGCCAGCAGCCAAACCCCTAGCAGGGTCGGCGACACTGAAGCTTTCTTT.

The V gene is TRBV11-2, the J gene TRBJ2-2; possible D gene TRBD1, 5 bases. The CDR3 contains 16 residues. Germline V gene data show CDR1 as SGHAT and CDR2 as FQNNGV. V lost 3 bases to trimming and J lost 4 bases, with 15 bases between them. In DNA, the CDR3 is TGTGCCAGCAGCTTTCCGAGCAGGGCTGGCACCGGGGAGCTGTTTTTT. It translates to CASSFPSRAGTGELFF.

The chain links TRBV19 to TRBJ2-3, with TRBD1 as a possible D gene (6 bases). This CDR3 has 12 amino acids. V lost 8 bases and J lost 3, with 9 bases in between. CDR1 LNHDA and CDR2 SQIVND come from the germline V gene (reference sequence). The CDR3 DNA reads as TGTGCCAGTCCCCAGGGGACAGATACGCAGTATTTT. This translates into CASPQGTDTQYF. The full variable domain, with the rest looked up from reference TRBV19 and TRBJ2-3, is DGGITQSPKYLFRKEGQNVTLSCEQNLNHDAMYWYRQDPGQGLRLIYYSQIVNDFQKGDIAEGYSVSREKKESFPLTVTSAQKNPTAFYLCASPQGTDTQYFGPGTRLTVL.

This chain uses TRBV19 with TRBJ2-1, with a weak D call TRBD2 (6 bases). CDR3 length: 15 amino acids. Germline CDR1 LNHDA, CDR2 SQIVND (reference sequence). Trimming shortened V by 7 bases and J by 10 bases, and 23 bases separated the two germline ends. In nucleotides, the CDR3 is TGTGCCAGTAAGGGGTGGGGCGGGGCCCGCAGGGAGCAGTTCTTC. Translated, it gives CASKGWGGARREQFF.

The chain carries TRBV19 and TRBJ1-1; TRBD1 matches at 7 bases. CDR1 is LNHDA and CDR2 is SQIVND in the germline V gene (reference sequence). After removal of 1 base from V and 5 bases from J, the junction contained 7 bases not matched to a gene. CDR3 length equals 15 residues. CDR3 amino acids: CASSIGRTGGTEAFF. The CDR3 DNA reads as TGTGCCAGTAGTATAGGTCGGACAGGTGGGACTGAAGCTTTCTTT. Together with reference TRBV19 and TRBJ1-1, the CDR3 gives the full variable domain: DGGITQSPKYLFRKEGQNVTLSCEQNLNHDAMYWYRQDPGQGLRLIYYSQIVNDFQKGDIAEGYSVSREKKESFPLTVTSAQKNPTAFYLCASSIGRTGGTEAFFGQGTRLTVV.

The rearrangement joins TRBV7-8 to TRBJ2-1; possible D gene TRBD2, 5 bases. Germline V lookup: CDR1 SGHVS, CDR2 FQNEAQ. Trimming removed 5 bases at V and 7 bases at J, with 18 bases between. The CDR3 totals 15 residues. CDR3 DNA sequence: TGTGCCAGCAGCCCCCGGGTAGGAGGTGGAAATGAGCAGTTCTTC. Encoded protein: CASSPRVGGGNEQFF. Full variable domain (missing parts from reference TRBV7-8 and TRBJ2-1): GAGVSQSPRYKVAKRGQDVALRCDPISGHVSLFWYQQALGQGPEFLTYFQNEAQLDKSGLPSDRFFAERPEGSVSTLKIQRTQQEDSAVYLCASSPRVGGGNEQFFGPGTRLTVL.

In this sample, this clone turned up once. The gene calls are TRBV4-1 and TRBJ2-7; 7 bases line up with TRBD1. Germline assignment: CDR1 MGHRA and CDR2 YSYEKL. The CDR3 has 17 residues. V lost 4 bases to trimming and J lost 6 bases; unmatched junction nucleotides: 18. The CDR3 here is CASSPGPGTARGSEQYF. The CDR3 nucleotides read TGCGCCAGCAGCCCAGGTCCCGGGACAGCCCGCGGGTCCGAGCAGTACTTC.

J is TRBJ1-2 and V is TRBV15; the D is unclear. Germline values: CDR1 LNHNV, CDR2 YYDKDF (reference sequence). The CDR3 runs 15 residues. Deletions cut 0 bases from V and 2 bases from J, with 10 bases between. The CDR3 is CATSRDRDTNYGYTF. DNA for the CDR3: TGTGCCACCAGCAGAGATCGCGACACCAACTATGGCTACACCTTC.

This chain uses TRBV4-1 with TRBJ1-5, with TRBD1 matching over 10 bases. This CDR3 is 15 amino acids long. The germline CDR1 and CDR2 sequences are MGHRA and YSYEKL. V lost 6 bases and J lost 6; bases outside the gene matches: 8. CDR3 protein: CASSTLDRGGQPQHF. The CDR3 bases are TGCGCCAGCAGTACGCTGGACAGGGGGGGTCAGCCCCAGCATTTT.

The chain employs TRBV6-6 and TRBJ1-5, with 8 bases fitting TRBD1. The ends lost 6 bases at V and 7 bases at J; junction bases unmatched: 8. The V gene's germline CDR1 is MNHNY and CDR2 SVGAGI (reference sequence). The CDR3 consists of 14 residues. In DNA form, the CDR3 reads TGTGCCAGCAGCCCCCAGGGGGCAGACCAGCCCCAGCATTTT. Translating gives CASSPQGADQPQHF.

J is TRBJ2-2 and V is TRBV11-3, with 9 bases fitting TRBD2. The CDR3 is 19 residues long. Per the germline V gene, CDR1 is SGHNT and CDR2 is YENEEA. With 7 bases clipped from V and 4 bases from J, the junction kept 19 bases outside the gene matches. The CDR3 protein is CASTPGFIAGGLSTGELFF. Written as DNA, the CDR3 is TGTGCCAGCACCCCCGGCTTTATTGCGGGAGGGCTAAGCACCGGGGAGCTGTTTTTT.

V and J are TRBV2 and TRBJ2-7, with TRBD1 as a possible D gene (6 bases). The CDR3 loop spans 13 amino acids. Germline V gene sequence: CDR1 SNHLY, CDR2 FYNNEI. Trimming cost V 7 bases and J 6 bases, with 16 bases left between them. The CDR3 nucleotides are TGTGCCAGCAATGGCCAGGGGTCCCGCGAGCAGTACTTC. Translated: CASNGQGSREQYF.

V gene TRBV21-1 combines with J gene TRBJ2-1; TRBD1, the table's D call, was not compared with the DNA. TRBV21-1 counts as a pseudogene. This CDR3 comprises 20 residues. CDR3 DNA: TGTGCCAGCACCACGAAACCGGGACAGGGCTTAACTGGGGACTACAATGAGCAGTTCTTC. Its translation: CASTTKPGQGLTGDYNEQFF.

The gene calls are TRBV4-1 and TRBJ1-1, with 8 positions matching TRBD1. V lost 3 bases to trimming and J lost 6 bases; unmatched junction nucleotides: 12. Per the germline V gene, CDR1 is MGHRA and CDR2 is YSYEKL. CDR3 length: 16 amino acids. CDR3 sequence: CASSQPIGQGVPEAFF. CDR3 in DNA: TGCGCCAGCAGCCAGCCAATCGGACAGGGAGTACCTGAAGCTTTCTTT.

V and J are TRBV9 and TRBJ2-1; D may correspond to TRBD1 or TRBD2 (6 bases each). V was trimmed by 0 bases and J by 7 bases, leaving 8 bases between them. This CDR3 has 13 residues. Germline CDR1 reads SGDLS; CDR2 reads YYNGEE. DNA for the CDR3: TGTGCCAGCAGCGTAGGGAGGGGGAATGAGCAGTTCTTC. Amino acid sequence: CASSVGRGNEQFF.

This clone was seen only once. This chain uses TRBV4-3 with TRBJ2-3, with 13 bases identical to TRBD2. V shed 4 bases, J shed 2 bases, and the junction held 3 bases outside the gene matches. This CDR3 contains 16 residues. Germline CDR1 reads LGHNA; CDR2 reads YSLEER. The CDR3 sequence: CASSPGLAGATDTQYF. The CDR3 DNA is TGCGCCAGCAGCCCTGGACTAGCGGGAGCCACAGATACGCAGTATTTT.

The chain recombines TRBV10-1 with TRBJ2-2; tentative D call: TRBD2 (6 bases). This CDR3 is 14 amino acids long. Germline lookup yields CDR1 WNHNN and CDR2 SYGVQD (reference sequence). With 6 bases removed from V and 4 bases from J, the gap between germline ends came to 12 bases. The CDR3 reads CASSPLGGTGELFF. The CDR3 nucleotides read TGCGCCAGCAGCCCACTCGGGGGCACCGGGGAGCTGTTTTTT.

The chain combines TRBV30 with TRBJ1-1, with D maybe TRBD1 (6 bases). Germline CDR1 reads GTSNPN; CDR2 reads SVGIG (reference sequence). The CDR3 totals 13 residues. V lost 0 bases, J lost 4 bases, and 9 bases lay in between. Here the CDR3 reads CAWSVGGGTEAFF. The CDR3 region has the DNA TGTGCCTGGAGTGTAGGGGGGGGCACTGAAGCTTTCTTT.

The rearrangement uses TRBV10-2 and TRBJ2-3; 9 nucleotides align to TRBD1. The CDR3 length is 16 residues. Trimming took 3 bases from V and 2 from J; bases not matched to a gene: 6. CDR1 is WSHSY, CDR2 SAAADI, per germline. CDR3 nucleotides: TGCGCCAGCAGTGAATCGGGACAGGGCCCCACAGATACGCAGTATTTT. Translation: CASSESGQGPTDTQYF.

The sample holds one count of this clone. V is TRBV6-5 and J is TRBJ1-1; TRBD1 might be the D (5 bases). Germline loops: CDR1 MNHEY, CDR2 SVGAGI. This CDR3 region has 15 residues. V lost 1 base to trimming and J lost 5 bases, with 14 bases between them. The CDR3 loop reads CASSYWRGRTTEAFF. The CDR3 DNA follows: TGTGCCAGCAGTTACTGGAGAGGAAGGACAACTGAAGCTTTCTTT.

The V and J genes are TRBV4-1 and TRBJ2-2; TRBD1 or TRBD2 may be the D gene (6 bases each). The germline V gene encodes CDR1 MGHRA and CDR2 YSYEKL. The V end lost 2 bases, the J end lost 1 base, and 14 bases lay between the germline ends. The CDR3 contains 17 residues. CDR3 in DNA: TGCGCCAGCAGCCAAAAAGGGGGGAGGATGAACACCGGGGAGCTGTTTTTT. Translation gives CASSQKGGRMNTGELFF.

Note on this clone: Within the sample, other DNA sequences also encode this same CDR3. V is TRBV28 and J is TRBJ1-1; D remains ambiguous. Trimming removed 3 bases from V and 4 bases from J, with 6 bases in between. Germline CDR1 and CDR2: MDHEN and SYDVKM. This CDR3 is built from 12 residues. CDR3 nucleotides: TGTGCCAGCAGTTTTACCAGCACTGAAGCTTTCTTT. It codes for CASSFTSTEAFF.